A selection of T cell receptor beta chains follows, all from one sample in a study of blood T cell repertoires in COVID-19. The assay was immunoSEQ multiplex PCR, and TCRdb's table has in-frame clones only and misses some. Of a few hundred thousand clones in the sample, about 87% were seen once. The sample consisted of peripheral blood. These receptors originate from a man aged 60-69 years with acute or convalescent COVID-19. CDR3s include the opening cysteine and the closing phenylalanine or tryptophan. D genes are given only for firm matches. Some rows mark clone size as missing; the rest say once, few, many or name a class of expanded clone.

CDR3: CASSFELLTSGGYNEQFF
DNA: TGCGCCAGCAGCTTCGAGTTATTGACTAGCGGGGGCTACAATGAGCAGTTCTTC
V: TRBV5-1
J: TRBJ2-1
D: TRBD2
size: -

CDR3: CASSLVYPNEKLFF
DNA: TGTGCCAGCAGCCTGGTCTACCCCAATGAAAAACTGTTTTTT
V: TRBV7-2
J: TRBJ1-4
D: -
size: -

CDR3: CASSFGLAGGLQETQYF
DNA: TGTGCCAGCAGTTTTGGGCTAGCGGGGGGGTTACAAGAGACCCAGTACTTC
V: TRBV28
J: TRBJ2-5
D: TRBD2
size: -

CDR3: CASSPAGQGSTGELFF
DNA: TGTGCCAGCTCACCAGCGGGACAGGGGAGCACCGGGGAGCTGTTTTTT
V: TRBV18
J: TRBJ2-2
D: TRBD1
size: -

CDR3: CASRLRGGARETQYF
DNA: TGTGCCAGCAGACTGAGGGGGGGGGCACGAGAGACCCAGTACTTC
V: TRBV5-6
J: TRBJ2-5
D: -
size: -

CDR3: CASSNSGGPTSATQYF
DNA: TGTGCCAGCAGCAACAGCGGGGGGCCGACCTCCGCGACCCAGTACTTC
V: TRBV7-2
J: TRBJ2-5
D: TRBD2
size: -

CDR3: CASSRTGGLYSNQPQHF
DNA: TGTGCCAGCTCACGGACAGGGGGACTTTATAGCAATCAGCCCCAGCATTTT
V: TRBV18
J: TRBJ1-5
D: TRBD1
size: -

CDR3: CASSLGSGATNEKLFF
DNA: TGCGCCAGCAGCTTGGGGTCCGGTGCAACTAATGAAAAACTGTTTTTT
V: TRBV5-1
J: TRBJ1-4
D: -
size: -

CDR3: CASSFAVQETQYF
DNA: TGCGCCAGCAGCTTTGCAGTCCAAGAGACCCAGTACTTC
V: TRBV5-1
J: TRBJ2-5
D: -
size: -

CDR3: CASSYSRGNTEAFF
DNA: TGTGCCAGCAGTTACTCAAGGGGGAACACTGAAGCTTTCTTT
V: TRBV6-2/TRBV6-3
J: TRBJ1-1
D: -
size: -

CDR3: CASIRGGIGTGELFF
DNA: TGTGCCAGCATCCGCGGAGGAATAGGGACCGGGGAGCTGTTTTTT
V: TRBV27
J: TRBJ2-2
D: -
size: -

CDR3: CASSFSRLAGSNGELFF
DNA: TGTGCCAGCAGCTTTTCCCGACTAGCGGGGTCTAACGGGGAGCTGTTTTTT
V: TRBV3-1/TRBV3-2
J: TRBJ2-2
D: TRBD2
size: -

CDR3: CASSVGAGSAGELFF
DNA: TGTGCCAGCAGCGTAGGGGCAGGGTCGGCCGGGGAGCTGTTTTTT
V: TRBV9
J: TRBJ2-2
D: -
size: -

CDR3: CASLPHGGENYGYTF
DNA: TGTGCCAGCCTCCCCCACGGGGGAGAAAACTATGGCTACACCTTC
V: TRBV28
J: TRBJ1-2
D: -
size: -

CDR3: CASTETGALDEKLFF
DNA: TGCGCCAGCACCGAAACAGGGGCTCTGGATGAAAAACTGTTTTTT
V: TRBV5-1
J: TRBJ1-4
D: TRBD1
size: -

CDR3: CASTSGDEQFF
DNA: TGTGCCAGCACTTCCGGTGATGAGCAGTTCTTC
V: TRBV27
J: TRBJ2-1
D: -
size: -

CDR3: CASSRSYEQYF
DNA: TGTGCCAGCAGCCGCTCCTACGAGCAGTACTTC
V: TRBV13
J: TRBJ2-7
D: -
size: -

CDR3: CASSVAAGGTYNEQFF
DNA: TGTGCCAGCAGCGTAGCAGCGGGGGGTACCTACAATGAGCAGTTCTTC
V: TRBV9
J: TRBJ2-1
D: TRBD2
size: -

CDR3: CASIRERLTGNTIYF
DNA: TGTGCCAGCATACGGGAGCGATTAACCGGAAACACCATATATTTT
V: TRBV2
J: TRBJ1-3
D: -
size: -

CDR3: CASSPQGAMGTEAFF
DNA: TGTGCCAGCAGCCCACAGGGGGCGATGGGGACTGAAGCTTTCTTT
V: TRBV9
J: TRBJ1-1
D: TRBD1
size: -

CDR3: CASSLARSSEEQYF
DNA: TGTGCCAGCAGCTTAGCGAGGTCGTCGGAGGAGCAGTACTTC
V: TRBV7-2
J: TRBJ2-7
D: -
size: -

CDR3: CASSRRGSYEQYF
DNA: TGTGCCAGCAGCCGCAGGGGGTCCTACGAGCAGTACTTC
V: TRBV11-2
J: TRBJ2-7
D: TRBD1
size: -

CDR3: CSASSGRPEETQYF
DNA: TGCAGTGCTAGTTCGGGTCGGCCGGAAGAGACCCAGTACTTC
V: TRBV20-1
J: TRBJ2-5
D: -
size: -

CDR3: CASTPEGAPNTEAFF
DNA: TGTGCCAGCACCCCAGAAGGGGCCCCGAACACTGAAGCTTTCTTT
V: TRBV5-5
J: TRBJ1-1
D: -
size: -

CDR3: CSASRGGVTDTQYF
DNA: TGCAGTGCTAGTCGCGGGGGGGTCACAGATACGCAGTATTTT
V: TRBV20-1
J: TRBJ2-3
D: TRBD2
size: once

CDR3: CASGEAGGMETQYF
DNA: TGCGCCAGCGGAGAAGCGGGGGGGATGGAGACCCAGTACTTC
V: TRBV5-1
J: TRBJ2-5
D: TRBD2
size: -

CDR3: CASSFYRAMYQETQYF
DNA: TGTGCCAGCAGCTTCTACAGGGCAATGTACCAAGAGACCCAGTACTTC
V: TRBV5-5
J: TRBJ2-5
D: -
size: -

CDR3: CASSYGLAVGETQYF
DNA: TGTGCCAGCAGTTACGGACTAGCGGTTGGGGAGACCCAGTACTTC
V: TRBV6-5
J: TRBJ2-5
D: TRBD2
size: -

CDR3: CASSLRGGGSSYNSPLHF
DNA: TGTGCCAGCAGCTTAAGGGGTGGGGGGAGCTCCTATAATTCACCCCTCCACTTT
V: TRBV7-2
J: TRBJ1-6
D: -
size: once

CDR3: CASSQVLAGVAGELFF
DNA: TGCGCCAGCAGCCAAGTACTAGCGGGCGTAGCCGGGGAGCTGTTTTTT
V: TRBV4-1
J: TRBJ2-2
D: TRBD2
size: -

CDR3: CAWSPGGDTQYF
DNA: TGTGCCTGGAGCCCAGGGGGGGATACGCAGTATTTT
V: TRBV30
J: TRBJ2-3
D: -
size: -

CDR3: CASSDGRTLSYEQYF
DNA: TGTGCCAGCAGTGACGGCCGGACACTCTCCTACGAGCAGTACTTC
V: TRBV6-2/TRBV6-3
J: TRBJ2-7
D: -
size: -

CDR3: CASSLWSSGGEETQYF
DNA: TGCGCCAGCAGCTTGTGGTCTAGCGGGGGGGAAGAGACCCAGTACTTC
V: TRBV5-1
J: TRBJ2-5
D: TRBD2
size: -

CDR3: CASSPPAGEQGEQYF
DNA: TGTGCCAGCAGCCCGCCGGCAGGGGAACAGGGCGAGCAGTACTTC
V: TRBV5-4
J: TRBJ2-7
D: -
size: -

CDR3: CATSRDLGAGSRQETQYF
DNA: TGTGCCACCAGCAGAGATCTCGGAGCGGGGTCCCGCCAAGAGACCCAGTACTTC
V: TRBV15
J: TRBJ2-5
D: TRBD2
size: -

CDR3: CASSYGWGRSTDTQYF
DNA: TGTGCCAGCAGTTACGGCTGGGGGCGCAGCACAGATACGCAGTATTTT
V: TRBV6-5
J: TRBJ2-3
D: -
size: -

CDR3: CASRPGGLTNPSSYNSPLHF
DNA: TGTGCCAGCAGACCCGGGGGACTCACTAACCCAAGCTCCTATAATTCACCCCTCCACTTT
V: TRBV27
J: TRBJ1-6
D: -
size: few

CDR3: CSVDRDRGADTQYF
DNA: TGCAGCGTTGACCGGGACAGGGGCGCAGATACGCAGTATTTT
V: TRBV29-1
J: TRBJ2-3
D: TRBD1
size: -

CDR3: CASSFPEGRTTEAFF
DNA: TGTGCCAGCAGCTTCCCAGAGGGGAGGACCACTGAAGCTTTCTTT
V: TRBV5-6
J: TRBJ1-1
D: -
size: -

CDR3: CASSPQQGVTGELFF
DNA: TGTGCCAGCAGCCCACAACAGGGGGTTACCGGGGAGCTGTTTTTT
V: TRBV5-5
J: TRBJ2-2
D: TRBD1
size: few

CDR3: CASSLVGTVDIGGYTF
DNA: TGTGCCAGCAGCTTAGTCGGGACAGTTGATATCGGTGGCTACACCTTC
V: TRBV7-9
J: TRBJ1-2
D: TRBD1
size: -

CDR3: CSVETGGFQTTYNEQFF
DNA: TGCAGCGTCGAGACAGGGGGTTTTCAAACTACTTACAATGAGCAGTTCTTC
V: TRBV29-1
J: TRBJ2-1
D: TRBD1
size: once

CDR3: CASSPHAGGRYSNQPQHF
DNA: TGTGCCAGCAGTCCTCATGCAGGGGGTCGTTATAGCAATCAGCCCCAGCATTTT
V: TRBV6-6
J: TRBJ1-5
D: TRBD1
size: -

CDR3: CASSQGQGAISHEQYF
DNA: TGCGCCAGCAGCCAAGGACAGGGGGCGATTTCCCACGAGCAGTACTTC
V: TRBV4-1
J: TRBJ2-7
D: TRBD1
size: -

CDR3: CASSYQGGETQYF
DNA: TGTGCCAGCAGTTATCAGGGAGGGGAGACCCAGTACTTC
V: TRBV12-3/TRBV12-4
J: TRBJ2-5
D: TRBD2
size: -

CDR3: CASSSGVVQETQYF
DNA: TGTGCCAGCAGCTCAGGGGTAGTTCAAGAGACCCAGTACTTC
V: TRBV7-9
J: TRBJ2-5
D: -
size: -